This is a list of T cell receptor beta chains from one sample in a study of somatic mutations in cytotoxic T cells in rheumatoid arthritis. Repertoires were generated with immunoSEQ multiplex PCR, while TCRdb's copy carries only in-frame clones and drops some. Of around 19,000 clones in the sample, approximately 67% are singletons; the top ten hold over 15%. Sequences were obtained from CD8+ T cells sorted from blood. These receptor sequences come from an adult with rheumatoid arthritis. The conserved cysteine and the conserved F or W are not part of the CDR3 here. Fields, in order: V gene, CDR3 protein.

>TRBV5-6
ASSLGHQPQH
>TRBV4-1
ASSPGTGFYEQY
>TRBV19
ASSPGTEILFGSGNTIY
>TRBV4-3
ASSQDRGGGYGYT
>TRBV11-2
ASSPGQGITYEQY
>TRBV6-6
ASSYRTGDSNQPQH
>TRBV6-5
ASSTTGNMNTEAF
>TRBV10-3
AISPQGEKLF
>TRBV10-1
ASSESRGGTEAF
>TRBV16
ASSQSVGSSGVGYT
>TRBV28
ASSLGPDTQY
>TRBV7-8
ASSLALKGYGYT
>TRBV4-1
ASSHGWGTQPQH
>TRBV15
ATSRSDRGRGSLSNQPQH
>TRBV15
ATSKRGTANYGYT
>TRBV5-4
ASSSGPETEAF
>TRBV9
ASSEEAGTGTYEQY
>TRBV7-3
ASSQRVNTGELF
>TRBV27
ATRDRGSTDTQY
>TRBV4-3
ASSQGVNGGAGWDGYT
>TRBV6-6
ASSPPGYEQY
>TRBV4-3
ASSQANRGEAEAF
>TRBV5-1
ASSDSVGPGELF
>TRBV6-6
ASTPSSYNEQF
>TRBV12-5
ASGTPQGFDGYT
>TRBV6-5
ASSYGTGEETQY
>TRBV19
ASTMGGNTYEQY
>TRBV28
ASNFRGRENTEAF
>TRBV7-9
ASSLSQGHSPLH
>TRBV27
ASSLDVNEETQY
>TRBV4-1
ASSQVYPGNDEQY
>TRBV18
ASSPGDSSYEQY
>TRBV28
ASRDRTSRGGYT
>TRBV20-1
SAGQGETQY
>TRBV9
ASSVAPWTNTEAF
>TRBV9
ASSVITGAYNEQF
>TRBV12-5
ASGLGVAGEEQF
>TRBV28
ASSPNLGGTYEQY
>TRBV11-2
ASSTSLGQAKNIQY
>TRBV6-5
ASSYGLAGTGELF
>TRBV28
ASRNEDIRSQPQH
>TRBV7-2
ASSLQGNEQY
>TRBV29-1
SVEDANTEAF